This TCR beta chain was profiled in a study of blood T cell repertoires in COVID-19. This CDR3 has 15 amino acids. V shed 5 bases and J 4 bases; nucleotides not matched to a gene: 10. The germline gives CDR1 MNHEY, CDR2 SVGEGT. Some clones are missing from TCRdb's copy, which holds only in-frame ones; the method was immunoSEQ multiplex PCR. The profile covers some 150,000 clones, with almost 90% appearing a single time and over 9.5% taken by the ten largest. The source is a man aged 45-65 years with active or convalescent COVID-19. The rearrangement links TRBV6-2 or TRBV6-3 to TRBJ2-7; 8 bases are shared with TRBD1. Sequenced: peripheral blood. In nucleotides, the CDR3 is TGTGCCAGCAGTACAACCGGGACAGGTAGATACGAGCAGTACTTC. It translates to CASSTTGTGRYEQYF.